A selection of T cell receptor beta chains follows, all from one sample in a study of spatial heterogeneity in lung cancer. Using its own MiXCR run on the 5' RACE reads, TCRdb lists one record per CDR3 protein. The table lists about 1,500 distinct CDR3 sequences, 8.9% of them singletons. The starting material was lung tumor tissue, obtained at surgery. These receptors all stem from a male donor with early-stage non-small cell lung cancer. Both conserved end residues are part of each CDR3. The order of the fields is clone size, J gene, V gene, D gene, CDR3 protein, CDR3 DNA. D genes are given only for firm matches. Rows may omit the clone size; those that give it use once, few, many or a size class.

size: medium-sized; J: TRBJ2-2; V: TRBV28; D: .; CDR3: CASSFPGELFF; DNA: TGTGCCAGCAGTTTCCCCGGGGAGCTGTTTTTT
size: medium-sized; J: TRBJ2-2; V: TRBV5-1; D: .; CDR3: CASSRLDHALGGELFF; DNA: TGCGCCAGCAGCCGCCTAGACCATGCATTGGGCGGGGAGCTGTTTTTT
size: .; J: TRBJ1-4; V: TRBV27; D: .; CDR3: CASSLRSVGDNEKLFF; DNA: TGTGCCAGCAGTTTACGATCGGTGGGGGATAATGAAAAACTGTTTTTT
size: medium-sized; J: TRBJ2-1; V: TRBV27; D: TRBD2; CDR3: CASSFVAGGSSYNEQFF; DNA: TGTGCCAGCAGTTTCGTTGCGGGAGGGAGCTCCTACAATGAGCAGTTCTTC
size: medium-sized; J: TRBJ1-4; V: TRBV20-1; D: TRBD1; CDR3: CSPGGGDREKLFF; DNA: TGCAGTCCCGGAGGAGGGGACAGGGAAAAACTGTTTTTT
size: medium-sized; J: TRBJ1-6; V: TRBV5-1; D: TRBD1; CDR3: CASSSNQGAGVSPLHF; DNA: TGCGCCAGCAGCTCAAACCAGGGGGCAGGGGTTTCACCCCTCCACTTT
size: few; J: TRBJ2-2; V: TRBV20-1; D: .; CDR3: CSARTVITGELFF; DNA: TGCAGTGCCCGGACGGTAATAACCGGGGAGCTGTTTTTT
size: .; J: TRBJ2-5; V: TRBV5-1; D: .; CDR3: CASSLSERQETQYF; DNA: TGCGCCAGCAGCTTGAGCGAGAGGCAAGAGACCCAGTACTTC
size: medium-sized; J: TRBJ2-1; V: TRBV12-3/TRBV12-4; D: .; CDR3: CASSFGRGHYNEQFF; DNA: TGTGCCAGCAGTTTTGGGAGGGGGCACTACAATGAGCAGTTCTTC
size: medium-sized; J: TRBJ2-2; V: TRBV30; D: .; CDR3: CAWGPGLLGTGELFF; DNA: TGTGCCTGGGGACCGGGACTCTTGGGAACCGGGGAGCTGTTTTTT
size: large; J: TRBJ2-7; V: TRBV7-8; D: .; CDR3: CASTLHGAGSPYEQYF; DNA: TGTGCCAGCACCCTACACGGGGCCGGGAGCCCTTACGAGCAGTACTTC
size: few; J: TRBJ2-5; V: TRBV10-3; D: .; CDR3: CATQRASDEETQYF; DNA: TGTGCCACCCAAAGGGCTAGCGACGAAGAGACCCAGTACTTC
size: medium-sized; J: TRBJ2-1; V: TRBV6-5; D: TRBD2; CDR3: CASSSWTSGRSNEQFF; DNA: TGTGCCAGCAGTTCCTGGACTAGCGGGAGGAGCAATGAGCAGTTCTTC
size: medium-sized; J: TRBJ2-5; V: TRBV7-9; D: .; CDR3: CASSPSRAGQGETQYF; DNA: TGTGCCAGCAGCCCCTCGAGGGCAGGGCAAGGAGAGACCCAGTACTTC
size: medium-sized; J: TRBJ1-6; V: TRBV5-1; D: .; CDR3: CASSLATGTGAPLHF; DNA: TGCGCCAGCAGCTTGGCCACAGGCACGGGGGCACCCCTCCACTTT
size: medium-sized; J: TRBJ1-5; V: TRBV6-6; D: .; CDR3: CAALRPYSNQPQHF; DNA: TGTGCCGCCTTGAGACCTTATAGCAATCAGCCCCAGCATTTT
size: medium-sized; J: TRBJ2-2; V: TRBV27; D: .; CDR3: CASSLSIRSYTGELFF; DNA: TGTGCCAGCAGTTTATCGATACGGAGTTACACCGGGGAGCTGTTTTTT
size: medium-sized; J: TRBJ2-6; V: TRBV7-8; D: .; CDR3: CASSLGLGSTGANVLTF; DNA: TGTGCCAGCAGCTTAGGTCTGGGAAGTACTGGGGCCAACGTCCTGACTTTC
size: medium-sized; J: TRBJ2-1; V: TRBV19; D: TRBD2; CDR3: CASSMLPGLVYEQFF; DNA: TGTGCCAGTAGTATGCTCCCGGGACTAGTCTATGAGCAGTTCTTC
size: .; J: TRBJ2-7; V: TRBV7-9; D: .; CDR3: CASSSPTNYEQYF; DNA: TGTGCCAGCAGCTCTCCCACGAACTACGAGCAGTACTTC
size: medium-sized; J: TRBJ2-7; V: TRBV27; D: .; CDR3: CASSLSYWKEQYF; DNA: TGTGCCAGCAGTTTATCGTATTGGAAGGAGCAGTACTTC
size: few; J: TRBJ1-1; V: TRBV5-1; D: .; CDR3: CASSFQGTEAFF; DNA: TGCGCCAGCAGCTTCCAGGGGACTGAAGCTTTCTTT
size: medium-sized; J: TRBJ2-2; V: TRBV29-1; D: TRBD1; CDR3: CSVASGTGRTGELFF; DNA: TGCAGCGTCGCTTCCGGGACAGGGCGAACCGGGGAGCTGTTTTTT
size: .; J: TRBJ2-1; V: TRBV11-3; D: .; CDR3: CASSPYQGLNNEQFF; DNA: TGTGCCAGCAGCCCATACCAGGGACTTAACAATGAGCAGTTCTTC
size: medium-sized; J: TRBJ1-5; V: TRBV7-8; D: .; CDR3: CASSLQGSYSNQPQHF; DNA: TGTGCCAGCAGCTTACAGGGGAGCTATAGCAATCAGCCCCAGCATTTT
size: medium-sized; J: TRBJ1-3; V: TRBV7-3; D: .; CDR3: CASSPNPPGNTIYF; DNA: TGTGCCAGCAGCCCAAACCCACCAGGAAACACCATATATTTT
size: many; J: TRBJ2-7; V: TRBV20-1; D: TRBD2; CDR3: CSASPSGSYEQYF; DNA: TGCAGTGCTAGTCCTAGCGGGAGCTACGAGCAGTACTTC
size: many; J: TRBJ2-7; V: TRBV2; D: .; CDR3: CVSSAAAPRDTLVLTYEQYF; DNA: TGTGTCAGCAGTGCGGCGGCACCCCGGGACACCCTCGTTCTCACCTACGAGCAGTACTTC
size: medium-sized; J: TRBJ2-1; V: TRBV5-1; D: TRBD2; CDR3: CASSFRLAGSNEQFF; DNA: TGCGCCAGCAGCTTCCGTCTAGCGGGATCTAATGAGCAGTTCTTC
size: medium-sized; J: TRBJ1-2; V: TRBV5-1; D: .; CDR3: CASSFPGSPNGAPEGNYGYTF; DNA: TGCGCCAGCAGCTTTCCCGGATCCCCCAACGGGGCCCCAGAGGGGAACTATGGCTACACCTTC
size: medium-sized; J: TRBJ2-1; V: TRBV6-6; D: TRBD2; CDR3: CASRLAGTNNEQFF; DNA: TGTGCCAGCAGACTAGCGGGAACGAACAATGAGCAGTTCTTC
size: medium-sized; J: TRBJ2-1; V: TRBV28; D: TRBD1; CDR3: CASSERPGQGQVF; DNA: TGTGCCAGCAGTGAGAGACCGGGACAGGGCCAAGTCTTC
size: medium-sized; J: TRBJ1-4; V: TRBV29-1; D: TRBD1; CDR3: CSVVSTGTGNEKLFF; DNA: TGCAGCGTTGTTTCAACCGGGACAGGGAATGAAAAACTGTTTTTT
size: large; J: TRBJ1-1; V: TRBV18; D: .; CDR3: CASSPQQDNTEAFF; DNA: TGTGCCAGCTCACCACAGCAGGATAACACTGAAGCTTTCTTT
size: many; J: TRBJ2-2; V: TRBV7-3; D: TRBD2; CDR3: CASSPTSGTPGELFF; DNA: TGTGCCAGCAGCCCGACTAGCGGGACCCCCGGGGAGCTGTTTTTT
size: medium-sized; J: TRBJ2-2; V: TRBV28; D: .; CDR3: CASSFGHRATGELFF; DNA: TGTGCCAGCAGTTTTGGTCACAGGGCCACCGGGGAGCTGTTTTTT
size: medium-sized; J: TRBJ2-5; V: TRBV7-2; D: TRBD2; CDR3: CASSLLAGEETQYF; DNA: TGTGCCAGCAGCTTATTAGCGGGAGAGGAGACCCAGTACTTC
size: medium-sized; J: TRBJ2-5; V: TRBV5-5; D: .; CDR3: CASSLTGTNQETQYF; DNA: TGTGCCAGCAGTCTCACCGGAACTAACCAAGAGACCCAGTACTTC
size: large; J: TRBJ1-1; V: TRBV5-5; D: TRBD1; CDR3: CASSPMTGENTEAFF; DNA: TGTGCCAGCAGCCCTATGACAGGGGAGAACACTGAAGCTTTCTTT
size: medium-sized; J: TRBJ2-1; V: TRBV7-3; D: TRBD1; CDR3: CASSPQGGSYNEQFF; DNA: TGTGCCAGCAGCCCACAGGGGGGCTCCTACAATGAGCAGTTCTTC
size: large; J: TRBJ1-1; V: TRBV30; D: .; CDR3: CAWSHSRAGTEAFF; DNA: TGTGCCTGGAGCCACTCCAGGGCAGGCACTGAAGCTTTCTTT
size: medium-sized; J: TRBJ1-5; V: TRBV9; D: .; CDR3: CASSVGMGGNQPQHF; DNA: TGTGCCAGCAGCGTAGGGATGGGTGGCAATCAGCCCCAGCATTTT
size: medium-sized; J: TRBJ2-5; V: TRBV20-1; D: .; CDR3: CSARDFRRTHQETQYF; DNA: TGCAGTGCTAGAGATTTTAGGCGGACCCACCAAGAGACCCAGTACTTC
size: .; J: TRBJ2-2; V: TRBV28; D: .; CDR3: CASNLRGNTGELFF; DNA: TGTGCCAGCAACCTAAGGGGAAACACCGGGGAGCTGTTTTTT
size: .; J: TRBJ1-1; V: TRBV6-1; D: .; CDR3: CASGGTGRAFF; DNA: TGTGCCAGCGGGGGCACAGGGCGAGCTTTCTTT
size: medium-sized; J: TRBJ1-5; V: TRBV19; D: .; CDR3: CASLPGAGSNQPQHF; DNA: TGTGCCAGTCTACCAGGGGCGGGTAGCAATCAGCCCCAGCATTTT
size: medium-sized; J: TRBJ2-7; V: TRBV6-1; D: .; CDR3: CARGEGHEQYF; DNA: TGTGCCAGAGGCGAAGGCCACGAGCAGTACTTC
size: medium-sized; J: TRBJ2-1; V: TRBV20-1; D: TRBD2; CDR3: CSAVLAGGAYNEQFF; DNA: TGCAGTGCCGTTCTAGCGGGAGGGGCGTACAATGAGCAGTTCTTC
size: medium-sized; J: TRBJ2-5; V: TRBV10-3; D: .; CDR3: CAISAGRNQETQYF; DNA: TGTGCCATCAGTGCCGGGCGGAACCAAGAGACCCAGTACTTC
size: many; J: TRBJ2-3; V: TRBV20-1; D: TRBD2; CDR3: CSARDGGRAGADTQYF; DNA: TGCAGTGCTAGAGATGGCGGGAGGGCCGGCGCAGATACGCAGTATTTT